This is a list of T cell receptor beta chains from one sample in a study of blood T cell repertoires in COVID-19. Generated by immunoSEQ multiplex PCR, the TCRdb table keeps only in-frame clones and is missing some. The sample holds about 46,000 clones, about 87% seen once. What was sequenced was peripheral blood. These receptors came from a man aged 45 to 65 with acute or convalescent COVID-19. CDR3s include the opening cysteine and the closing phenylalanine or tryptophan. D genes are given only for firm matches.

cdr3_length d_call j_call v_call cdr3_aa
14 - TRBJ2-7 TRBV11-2 CASSLGGRTYEQYF
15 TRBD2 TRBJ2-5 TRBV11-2 CASRTSGGAWETQYF
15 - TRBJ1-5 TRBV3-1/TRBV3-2 CASSQDLSSNQPQHF
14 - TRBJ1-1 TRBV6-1 CASSELGVGTEAFF
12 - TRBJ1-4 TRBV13 CASSYDSPLVFF
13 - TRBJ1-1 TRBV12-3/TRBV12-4 CASSTGRITEAFF
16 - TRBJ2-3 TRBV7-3 CASSLTRSAGTDTQYF
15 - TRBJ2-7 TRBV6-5 CASSYSHSTSYEQYF
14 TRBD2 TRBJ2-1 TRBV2 CASSELAGGLEQFF
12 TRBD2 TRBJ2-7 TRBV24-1 CARPGLDHEQYF
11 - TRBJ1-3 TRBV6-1 CASGLGSTIYF
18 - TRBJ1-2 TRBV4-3 CASSQDGAGEDGPYGYTF
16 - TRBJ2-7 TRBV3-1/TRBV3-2 CASSQDPLAVVYEQYF
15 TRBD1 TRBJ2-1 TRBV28 CASSLNSAGGWEQFF
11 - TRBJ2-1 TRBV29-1 CSVEEGRTQFF
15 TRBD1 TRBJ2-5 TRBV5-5 CASSLGTGSQETQYF
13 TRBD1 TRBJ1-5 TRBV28 CASSGQGWGPQHF
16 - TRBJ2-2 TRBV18 CASSPPTGPNTGELFF
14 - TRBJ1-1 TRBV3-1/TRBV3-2 CASSQPDRNTEAFF
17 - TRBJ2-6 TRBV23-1 CASSQGSTTGGANVLTF
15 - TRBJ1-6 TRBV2 CAGSGGTSLNSPLHF
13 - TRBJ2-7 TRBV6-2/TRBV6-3 CASSYGTRYEQYF
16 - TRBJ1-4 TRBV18 CASSQNPTGANEKLFF
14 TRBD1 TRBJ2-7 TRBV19 CASSLGDSSYEQYF
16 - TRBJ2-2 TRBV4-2 CASSQEANLNTGELFF
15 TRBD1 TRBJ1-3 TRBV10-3 CAIGTGAAGGNTIYF
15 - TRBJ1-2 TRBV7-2 CASSPSSVLGYGYTF
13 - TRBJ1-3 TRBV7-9 CASSPLPGNTIYF
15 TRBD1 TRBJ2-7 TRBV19 CASSRRQGSNYEQYF
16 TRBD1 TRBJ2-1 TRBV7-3 CASSLGTGGSYNEQFF
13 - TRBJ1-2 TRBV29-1 CSAHSGTNYGYTF
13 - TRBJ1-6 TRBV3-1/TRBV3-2 CASSQDPGSPLHF
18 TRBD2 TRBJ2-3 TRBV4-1 CASSQEGASGGITDTQYF
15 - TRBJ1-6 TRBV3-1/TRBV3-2 CASSQDLGRRSPLHF
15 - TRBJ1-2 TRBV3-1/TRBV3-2 CASSQDVVGMRGYTF
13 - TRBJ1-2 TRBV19 CASSTGGGYGYTF
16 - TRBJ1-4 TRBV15 CATSKRLGGTNEKLFF
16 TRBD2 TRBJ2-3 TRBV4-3 CASSPGLAGISDTQYF
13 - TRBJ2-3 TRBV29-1 CSAVDWRADTQYF
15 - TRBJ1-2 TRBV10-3 CAIRVIEAELNGYTF
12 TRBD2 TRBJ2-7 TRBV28 CATSGAREEQYF
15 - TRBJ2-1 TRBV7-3 CASSLGQNTANEQFF
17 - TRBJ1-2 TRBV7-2 CASSLNPGPAGSYGYTF
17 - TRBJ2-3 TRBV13 CASSAPTGIATADTQYF
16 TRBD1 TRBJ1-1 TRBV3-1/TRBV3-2 CASSQERGQPYTEAFF
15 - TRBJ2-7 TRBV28 CASHGQGGSGREQYF
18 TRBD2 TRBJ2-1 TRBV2 CASSGTSGRFSSYNEQFF
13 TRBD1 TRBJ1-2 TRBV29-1 CSVEGTGGGGYTF
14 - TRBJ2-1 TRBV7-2 CASSPGTPSHEQFF
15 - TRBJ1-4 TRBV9 CASSGGGYTNEKLFF
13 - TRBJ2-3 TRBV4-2 CASSRTPGDTQYF
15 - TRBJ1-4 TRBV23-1 CASSRAVDRFEKLFF
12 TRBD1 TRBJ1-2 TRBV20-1 CSASFQGDGYTF
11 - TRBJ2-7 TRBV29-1 CSVAAGNEQYF
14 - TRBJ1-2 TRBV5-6 CASSLISSNYGYTF
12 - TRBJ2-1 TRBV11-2 CASSLAGNEQFF
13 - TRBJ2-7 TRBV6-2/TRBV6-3 CASRYPGVGEQYF
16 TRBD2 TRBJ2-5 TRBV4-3 CASSQDPGTSRETQYF
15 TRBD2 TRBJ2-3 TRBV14 CASSHPRGGTDTQYF
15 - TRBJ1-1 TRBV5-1 CASSLVAGQNTEAFF